This TCR beta chain comes out of a study of blood T cell repertoires in COVID-19. Study in general: From the United States, Italy and Spain came samples of acute and convalescent COVID-19. From T cells, B-cell-depleted T cells, or PBMCs came the material, which was cDNA or gDNA.

Germline V CDR1 and CDR2: KGHSH, LQKENI. The CDR3 consists of 18 residues. Trimming took 0 bases from V and 0 from J; bases not matched to a gene: 10. Only a few counts were recorded for this clone. Under the authors' procedure: Using reference gene primer amplification, nucleated cell counts were estimated. TCRdb's copy holds only in-frame clones and misses some; the assay was immunoSEQ multiplex PCR. That table is the source of V, J and clone size, and D and trimming were worked out from the DNA. The sample gives 250,000 or so clones, 83% of which show up once; more than 5.5% is in the top ten. The sequence was collected from a human donor in a cohort sampled during active COVID-19. This chain connects TRBV18 to TRBJ1-2, with TRBD1 matching over 7 bases. Sequenced input: peripheral blood. As DNA, the CDR3 is TGTGCCAGCTCACCACCGAGGTTCCGGGACAGTCCTAACTATGGCTACACCTTC. Protein sequence: CASSPPRFRDSPNYGYTF.